This T cell receptor (beta chain) was retrieved from a study of monozygotic twins with inflammatory bowel disease. Each CDR3 protein gets one entry in TCRdb, which reprocessed the 5' RACE reads and gives no DNA. This sample's table reports roughly 140,000 distinct CDR3 sequences. This CDR3 is built from 15 residues. Germline-derived CDR1 and CDR2 are DFQATT and SNEGSKA (reference sequence). Input material: blood. The sequence was collected from a human donor with ulcerative colitis or Crohn's disease, or a healthy co-twin of an affected twin (not recorded which). The gene calls are TRBV20-1 and TRBJ2-6. This CDR3 is CSAFYSLSGANALTF.